This TCR beta chain was profiled in a study of blood T cell repertoires in COVID-19. The overall study: Specimens from acute and convalescent COVID-19 originated in the United States, Italy and Spain. T cells, B-cell-depleted T cells, or PBMCs supplied cDNA or gDNA.

After removal of 5 bases from V and 5 bases from J, the junction contained 8 bases not matched to a gene. CDR1 is SGHAT and CDR2 is FQNNGV in the germline V gene. The CDR3 extends over 16 amino acids. Authors' processing steps: Reference gene primer amplification gave estimated nucleated cell counts. Sequenced by immunoSEQ multiplex PCR; TCRdb stores in-frame clones only, minus some. V, J and clone size are taken as reported in that table, and D and trimming were inferred from the DNA itself. The top ten clones hold about 5% of a sample with 150,000 or so clones, over 70% of them seen once. Cohorts were based on clinical histories the participants reported.

The clonotype was recovered from a woman in her 40s with acute COVID-19. The V call is TRBV11-2, the J call TRBJ2-2; 10 bases line up with TRBD2. Sequences were obtained from PBMCs or T cells enriched from blood (not recorded which). Written as DNA, the CDR3 is TGTGCCAGCAGCCATATGCTAGCGGGAGAAACCGGGGAGCTGTTTTTT. This translates into CASSHMLAGETGELFF.